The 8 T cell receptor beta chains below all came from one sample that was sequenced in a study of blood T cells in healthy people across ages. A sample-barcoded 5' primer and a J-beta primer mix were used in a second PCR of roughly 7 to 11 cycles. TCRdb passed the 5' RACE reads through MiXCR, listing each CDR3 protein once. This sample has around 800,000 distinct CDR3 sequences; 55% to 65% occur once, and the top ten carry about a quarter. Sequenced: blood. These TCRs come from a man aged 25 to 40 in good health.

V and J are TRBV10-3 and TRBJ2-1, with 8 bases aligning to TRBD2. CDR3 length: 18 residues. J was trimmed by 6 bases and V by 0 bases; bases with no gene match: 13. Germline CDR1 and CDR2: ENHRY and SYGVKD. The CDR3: CAISESTGLGGSGNEQFF. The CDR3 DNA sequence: TGTGCCATCAGTGAGTCGACGGGACTAGGAGGGTCGGGCAATGAGCAGTTCTTC.

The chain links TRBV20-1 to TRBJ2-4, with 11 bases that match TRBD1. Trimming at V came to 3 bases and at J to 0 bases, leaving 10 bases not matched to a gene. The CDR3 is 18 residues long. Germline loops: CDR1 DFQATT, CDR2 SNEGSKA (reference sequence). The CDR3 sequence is CSARGQGGEALAKNIQYF. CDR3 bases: TGCAGTGCTAGGGGACAGGGGGGGGAAGCTCTAGCCAAAAACATTCAGTACTTC.

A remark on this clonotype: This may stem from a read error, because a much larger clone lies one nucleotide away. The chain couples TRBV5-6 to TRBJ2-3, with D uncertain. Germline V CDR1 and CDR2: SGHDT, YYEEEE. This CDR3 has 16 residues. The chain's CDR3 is CVSSLAAGAPTDTQYF. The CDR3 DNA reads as TGTGTCAGCAGCTTGGCCGCAGGCGCACCCACAGATACGCAGTATTTT. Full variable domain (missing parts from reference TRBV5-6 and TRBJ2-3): DAGVTQSPTHLIKTRGQQVTLRCSPKSGHDTVSWYQQALGQGPQFIFQYYEEEERQRGNFPDRFSGHQFPNYSSELNVNALLLGDSALYLCVSSLAAGAPTDTQYFGPGTRLTVL.

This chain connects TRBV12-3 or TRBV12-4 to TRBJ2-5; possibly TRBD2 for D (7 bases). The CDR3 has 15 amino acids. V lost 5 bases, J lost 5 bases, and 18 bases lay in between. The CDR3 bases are TGTGCCAGCAGTCCCCGCGGGCGGGGGCAGGAGACCCAGTACTTC. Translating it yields CASSPRGRGQETQYF.

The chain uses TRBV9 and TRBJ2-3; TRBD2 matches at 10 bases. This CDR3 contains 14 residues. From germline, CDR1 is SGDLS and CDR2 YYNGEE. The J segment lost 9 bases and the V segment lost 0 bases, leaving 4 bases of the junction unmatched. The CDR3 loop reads CASSVDPTSGTQYF. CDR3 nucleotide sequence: TGTGCCAGCAGCGTAGACCCGACTAGCGGGACGCAGTATTTT.

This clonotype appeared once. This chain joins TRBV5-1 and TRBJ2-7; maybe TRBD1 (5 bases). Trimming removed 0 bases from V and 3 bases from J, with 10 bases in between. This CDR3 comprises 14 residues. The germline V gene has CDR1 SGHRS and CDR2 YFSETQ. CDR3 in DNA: TGCGCCAGCAGCTTGGACAGGCAGATCTACGAGCAGTACTTC. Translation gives CASSLDRQIYEQYF. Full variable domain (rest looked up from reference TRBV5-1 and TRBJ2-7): KAGVTQTPRYLIKTRGQQVTLSCSPISGHRSVSWYQQTPGQGLQFLFEYFSETQRNKGNFPGRFSGRQFSNSRSEMNVSTLELGDSALYLCASSLDRQIYEQYFGPGTRLTVT.

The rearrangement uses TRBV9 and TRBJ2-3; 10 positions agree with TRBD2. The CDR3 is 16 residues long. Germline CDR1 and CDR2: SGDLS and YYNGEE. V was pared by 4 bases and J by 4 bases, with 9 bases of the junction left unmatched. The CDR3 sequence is CASSRIAGGNPDTQYF. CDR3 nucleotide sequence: TGTGCCAGCAGCCGAATAGCGGGGGGAAACCCAGATACGCAGTATTTT.

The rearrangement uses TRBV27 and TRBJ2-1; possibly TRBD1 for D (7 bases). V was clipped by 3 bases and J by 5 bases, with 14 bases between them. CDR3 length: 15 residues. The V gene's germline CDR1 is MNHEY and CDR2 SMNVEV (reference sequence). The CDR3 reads CASSFDREANNEQFF. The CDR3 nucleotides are TGTGCCAGCAGTTTCGACAGGGAGGCCAACAATGAGCAGTTCTTC.